This TCR beta chain was recovered during a study of blood T cell repertoires in COVID-19. This clone appeared once. Donors were grouped by their self-reported clinical history. Looked up from germline, CDR1 is MNHNS and CDR2 is SASEGT. The V gene end was trimmed by 0 bases and the J gene end by 5 bases; junction bases not matched to a gene: 11. This CDR3 has 17 residues. Clones were read by immunoSEQ multiplex PCR, and TCRdb kept only the in-frame ones, dropping some. The repertoire has 200,000 to 250,000 clones, nearly 90% of them found once; the top ten carry less than 14%. The TCR sequence derives from a man aged 25-45 years who had recovered from COVID-19. Sequenced: PBMCs or T cells enriched from blood (not recorded which). The V call is TRBV6-1, the J call TRBJ2-5; 8 bases match TRBD2. CDR3 bases: TGTGCCAGCAGTGAAGCCGGGACTAGTAGCATCGGTGAGACCCAGTACTTC. Protein: CASSEAGTSSIGETQYF.